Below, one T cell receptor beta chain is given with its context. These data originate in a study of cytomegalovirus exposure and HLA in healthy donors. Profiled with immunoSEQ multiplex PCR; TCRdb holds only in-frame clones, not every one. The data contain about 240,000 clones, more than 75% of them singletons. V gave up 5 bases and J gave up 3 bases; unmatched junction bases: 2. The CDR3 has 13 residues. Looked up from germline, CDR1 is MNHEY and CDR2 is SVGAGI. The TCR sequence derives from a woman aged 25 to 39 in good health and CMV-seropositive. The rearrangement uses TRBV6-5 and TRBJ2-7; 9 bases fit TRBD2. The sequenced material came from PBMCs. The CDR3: CASSGSGSYEQYF. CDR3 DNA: TGTGCCAGCAGTGGTAGCGGGAGCTACGAGCAGTACTTC.